Below, 17 T cell receptor beta chains from the same sample are listed, as sequenced in a study of CD8 T cells in Susac syndrome. An input of about 0.5 to 1 ug of RNA was subjected to reverse transcription using random hexamers. Using its own MiXCR run on the immunoSEQ multiplex PCR reads, TCRdb lists one record per CDR3 protein. The table lists 300,000 to 350,000 distinct CDR3 sequences, about 91% of them singletons. Sequenced input: CD4+ T cells from PBMCs. These receptors originate from a human donor with multiple sclerosis.

This rearrangement joins TRBV6-2 or TRBV6-3 to TRBJ1-1, with 7 bases that match TRBD1. The CDR3 loop spans 14 amino acids. CDR1 is MNHEY, CDR2 SVGEGT, per germline. J lost 4 bases, V lost 0 bases, and 2 bases had no gene match. CDR3 sequence reads: CASSYSGQPTEAFF. The CDR3 region has the DNA TGTGCCAGCAGTTACTCGGGACAGCCCACTGAAGCTTTCTTT.

The rearrangement uses TRBV5-6 and TRBJ2-4; perhaps TRBD1 as D (6 bases). This CDR3 is 16 amino acids long. Trimming took off 0 bases at V and 0 bases at J, with 10 bases between the two ends. CDR1 SGHDT and CDR2 YYEEEE come from the germline V gene. DNA for the CDR3: TGTGCCAGCAGCTTGGGGGGGCCTCTAGCCAAAAACATTCAGTACTTC. Translation: CASSLGGPLAKNIQYF.

The J gene is TRBJ1-2, the V gene TRBV28; 9 nucleotides match TRBD1. Germline trimming cut 6 bases from V and 5 bases from J; bases unmatched to any gene: 4. Per germline, CDR1 MDHEN and CDR2 SYDVKM. CDR3 length: 13 residues. This CDR3 is CASRGQGSYGYTF. For the CDR3, the DNA is TGTGCCAGCAGGGGACAGGGCTCGTATGGCTACACCTTC.

The chain carries TRBV5-6 and TRBJ2-6; D gene uncertain. The V end lost 2 bases, the J end lost 0 bases, and 6 bases lay between the germline ends. The CDR3 is 15 amino acids. CDR1 is SGHDT, CDR2 YYEEEE, per germline. In DNA, the CDR3 is TGTGCCAGCAGCTTTAGGTACTCTGGGGCCAACGTCCTGACTTTC. Its translation: CASSFRYSGANVLTF. The full variable domain, completed using reference TRBV5-6 and TRBJ2-6, is DAGVTQSPTHLIKTRGQQVTLRCSPKSGHDTVSWYQQALGQGPQFIFQYYEEEERQRGNFPDRFSGHQFPNYSSELNVNALLLGDSALYLCASSFRYSGANVLTFGAGSRLTVL.

In nucleotides, the CDR3 is TGTGCCAGCAGCTTAGTTGAATCGGGGTACCGCAAAGAGACCCAGTACTTC. This encodes CASSLVESGYRKETQYF. The chain is built from TRBV7-2 and TRBJ2-5; weak D call: TRBD2 (5 bases). V was cut by 1 base and J by 3 bases, with 18 bases left in between. Germline lookup yields CDR1 SGHTA and CDR2 FQGNSA. The CDR3 consists of 17 residues.

This clonotype appeared a single time. The genes are TRBV30 and TRBJ2-5, with D perhaps given as TRBD1 or TRBD2 (5 bases each). The V gene lost 5 bases and the J gene lost 7 bases, with 20 bases spanning the gap. Per the germline V gene, CDR1 is GTSNPN and CDR2 is SVGIG (reference sequence). The CDR3 is 14 amino acids. DNA of the CDR3: TGTGCCTGGTCCCGGGGCAGGGAATCGCCGACCCAGTACTTC. It encodes CAWSRGRESPTQYF.

The V and J genes are TRBV10-3 and TRBJ1-1, with D perhaps matching TRBD1 (6 bases). Trimming left V 4 bases short and J 6 bases short, with 21 bases between. This CDR3 is 16 amino acids long. Germline assignment: CDR1 ENHRY and CDR2 SYGVKD. CDR3 in DNA: TGTGCCATCAGTGGTCAAAACGGGGGGGCCTCTCCTGAAGCTTTCTTT. This translates into CAISGQNGGASPEAFF.

This sequence joins TRBV11-3 and TRBJ2-2; 8 bases match TRBD1. Unmatched junction bases numbered 7, after V lost 5 bases and J lost 5 bases. The V gene's germline CDR1 is SGHNT and CDR2 YENEEA. This CDR3 has 15 residues. The CDR3 sequence is CASSGGQGLTGELFF. CDR3 in DNA: TGTGCCAGCAGCGGTGGACAGGGATTAACCGGGGAGCTGTTTTTT.

The chain couples TRBV4-1 to TRBJ1-4; D is possibly TRBD1 (6 bases). The CDR3 runs to 15 residues. Trimming pared 5 bases from V and 8 bases from J, leaving 18 bases between. Germline CDR1 and CDR2: MGHRA and YSYEKL. In DNA form, the CDR3 reads TGCGCCAGCAGCTGGGAACAGGGAGAAGGAGAAAAACTGTTTTTT. This codes for CASSWEQGEGEKLFF.

The chain has TRBV3-1 and TRBJ1-5; D uncertain. The V and J ends lost 2 bases and 5 bases respectively, with 4 bases between them. This CDR3 is 12 amino acids long. Germline CDR1 and CDR2: LGHDT and YNNKEL (reference sequence). CDR3: CASSQPDQPQHF. DNA for the CDR3: TGTGCCAGCAGCCAACCGGATCAGCCCCAGCATTTT.

This rearrangement joins TRBV19 to TRBJ1-2; D is possibly TRBD1 (5 bases). Trimming shortened V by 3 bases and J by 2 bases, and 10 bases separated the two germline ends. The germline CDR1 and CDR2 sequences are LNHDA and SQIVND (reference sequence). There are 14 residues in the CDR3. The CDR3 coding sequence is TGTGCCAGTAGTATTAGTGGGGGAAACTATGGCTACACCTTC. Translated: CASSISGGNYGYTF.

The V gene is TRBV29-1, the J gene TRBJ2-1, with D perhaps matching TRBD1 or TRBD2 (6 bases each). Germline V gives CDR1 SQVTM, CDR2 ANQGSEA. The CDR3 is 18 amino acids. Trimming took 4 bases from V and 1 from J, leaving 23 bases between them. CDR3 in DNA: TGCAGCGTTGTACCCTCTCAGTGGGGGGCCGGGTCCTACAATGAGCAGTTCTTC. Translated, it gives CSVVPSQWGAGSYNEQFF.

V usage is TRBV11-2 and J usage is TRBJ2-1, with 11 bases identical to TRBD2. The CDR3 runs 16 residues. Germline V CDR1 and CDR2: SGHAT, FQNNGV. V lost 1 base to trimming and J lost 2 bases; unmatched junction nucleotides: 1. In DNA, the CDR3 is TGTGCCAGCAGCTTAGGACTAGCGGGGACCTACAATGAGCAGTTCTTC. This codes for CASSLGLAGTYNEQFF.

The chain has TRBV20-1 and TRBJ1-1, with D tentatively TRBD1 (5 bases). Germline values: CDR1 DFQATT, CDR2 SNEGSKA (reference sequence). The CDR3 runs 13 residues. The ends were cut back, 4 bases at V and 0 bases at J, with 9 bases in the middle. The CDR3 is CSATTDLNTEAFF. The CDR3 bases are TGCAGTGCTACGACAGACCTGAACACTGAAGCTTTCTTT.

The chain is built from TRBV7-9 and TRBJ2-1; 14 bases line up with TRBD2. The CDR3 has 18 amino acids. The germline gives CDR1 SEHNR, CDR2 FQNEAQ (reference sequence). Trimming at V came to 4 bases and at J to 6 bases, leaving 11 bases not matched to a gene. The CDR3 sequence is CASSSGTSGSDRSNEQFF. In nucleotides, the CDR3 is TGTGCCAGCAGCTCCGGGACTAGCGGGAGCGATCGATCCAATGAGCAGTTCTTC.

This sequence joins TRBV6-1 and TRBJ2-7; D is undetermined. This CDR3 spans 15 amino acids. Germline V gives CDR1 MNHNS, CDR2 SASEGT. With 1 base removed from V and 3 bases from J, the gap between germline ends came to 13 bases. CDR3 DNA: TGTGCCAGCAGTGAAGGTTCGGCGGATATCTACGAGCAGTACTTC. Translated, it gives CASSEGSADIYEQYF.

This chain links TRBV20-1 with TRBJ2-7, with 12 nucleotides matching TRBD2. V shed 7 bases, J shed 6 bases, and the junction held 10 bases outside the gene matches. From germline, CDR1 is DFQATT and CDR2 SNEGSKA (reference sequence). This CDR3 has 14 amino acids. CDR3 in amino acids: CSVKTSGRGGEQYF. CDR3 coding DNA: TGCAGTGTCAAGACTAGCGGGAGAGGGGGCGAGCAGTACTTC.